This T cell receptor (beta chain) derives from a study of TIL therapy for anti-PD-1-resistant metastatic lung cancer. The study's findings and limits: The cohort had more treatment-naive, never-smoker and oncogene-addicted patients than typical. Many TIL product clones were absent from baseline tumor, suggesting clonal contraction.

This was the immunoSEQ v3 assay. Here immunoSEQ multiplex PCR was the method, and the copy in TCRdb shows in-frame clones only, minus some. The repertoire consists of more than 25,000 clones, with approximately 72% occurring once and the leading ten covering approximately 7%. As to this clone: Antigen unknown.

Time point described: pre-treatment sample, taken before nivolumab and TIL therapy. Pleural nodules or supraclavicular lymph nodes made up most of the excised metastases sampled. Stage 4 NSCLC adults joined between October 2017 and 2020. This clonotype was sampled from a person between 25 and 79 years old with non-small cell lung cancer. Sequences were derived from tumor tissue, sampled at baseline.

CDR3 in amino acids: CASSSREASGYYTDTQYF. CDR3 nucleotides: TGTGCCAGCAGCTCCCGGGAGGCTAGCGGGTATTACACAGATACGCAGTATTTT. This chain connects TRBV7-3 to TRBJ2-3; 8 nucleotides align to TRBD2. The CDR3 is 18 residues long. V dropped 4 bases and J dropped 2; count of bases not matched to a gene: 14. CDR1 and CDR2 (germline): SGHTA, FQGTGA.